Following are 28 T cell receptor beta chains from one sample sequenced in a study of blood T cell repertoires in COVID-19. Measured with immunoSEQ multiplex PCR; TCRdb has only the in-frame clones, and not every one. This table holds about 42,000 clones, around 89% found once. The sample taken for sequencing was peripheral blood. Every receptor here comes from a man aged 45 to 65 with active COVID-19.

The gene calls are TRBV2 and TRBJ1-5; 8 nucleotides match TRBD1. V dropped 6 bases and J dropped 4; count of bases not matched to a gene: 8. The CDR3 is 15 amino acids. CDR1 and CDR2 from the germline V gene are SNHLY and FYNNEI. The chain's CDR3 is CASRDGTGGNQPQHF. The CDR3 bases are TGTGCCAGCAGAGACGGGACAGGTGGAAATCAGCCCCAGCATTTT.

The sample holds a few counts of this clone. CDR3 coding DNA: TGTGCCAGTAGTATTATTCCCTACCGAGGAGGCAATCAGCCCCAGCATTTT. Its translation: CASSIIPYRGGNQPQHF. This chain uses TRBV19 with TRBJ1-5; no reliable D call. CDR3 length: 17 amino acids. Trimming removed 3 bases from V and 2 bases from J, with 17 bases in between. CDR1 LNHDA and CDR2 SQIVND come from the germline V gene (reference sequence).

The chain combines TRBV2 with TRBJ2-7; D not resolved. From germline, CDR1 is SNHLY and CDR2 FYNNEI. Trimming left V 4 bases short and J 0 bases short, with 7 bases between. The CDR3 is 13 amino acids. The CDR3 reads CASSGRSSYEQYF. The DNA for the CDR3 is TGTGCCAGCAGTGGTAGGAGCTCCTACGAGCAGTACTTC.

The table lists this clone with a few counts. The V gene is TRBV27, the J gene TRBJ2-1; TRBD2 matches at 7 bases. The trim removed 5 bases at V and 11 bases at J, leaving 15 bases unmatched. The CDR3 has 15 residues. Germline lookup yields CDR1 MNHEY and CDR2 SMNVEV (reference sequence). The CDR3 DNA follows: TGTGCCAGCAGTCCGCATAGGACATCGGGGGGAAAGCAGTTCTTC. Its protein is CASSPHRTSGGKQFF.

The rearrangement uses TRBV6-5 and TRBJ1-5, with 8 positions matching TRBD1. Germline V CDR1 and CDR2: MNHEY, SVGAGI. Trimming took 11 bases from V and 2 from J; bases not matched to a gene: 5. CDR3 size: 13 residues. The CDR3 nucleotides are TGTGCCGGCACGACAGGGGGCAATCAGCCCCAGCATTTT. This translates into CAGTTGGNQPQHF.

The genes are TRBV9 and TRBJ2-1, with D possibly being TRBD2 (6 bases). The CDR3 has 15 residues. Germline CDR1 and CDR2: SGDLS and YYNGEE. V lost 0 bases, J lost 4 bases, and 11 bases lay in between. The CDR3 DNA sequence: TGTGCCAGCAGCGTAGATAATAGCGGTTACAATGAGCAGTTCTTC. This encodes CASSVDNSGYNEQFF.

This chain uses TRBV10-2 with TRBJ1-1; 8 bases are a match to TRBD1. CDR3 length: 18 amino acids. Trimming cost V 6 bases and J 0 bases; bases outside gene matches: 15. The V gene's germline CDR1 is WSHSY and CDR2 SAAADI. DNA of the CDR3: TGCGCCAGCAGGAACGAACAGGGGGTGATTTTCCTGAACACTGAAGCTTTCTTT. It codes for CASRNEQGVIFLNTEAFF.

This rearrangement joins TRBV7-8 to TRBJ2-5; 8 bases line up with TRBD2. The CDR3 has 14 residues. Germline CDR1 SGHVS, CDR2 FQNEAQ. The V segment lost 5 bases and the J segment 4 bases; nucleotides outside the gene matches: 6. The CDR3: CASSERGGPETQYF. As DNA, the CDR3 is TGTGCCAGCAGCGAACGGGGGGGCCCAGAGACCCAGTACTTC.

The gene calls are TRBV7-8 and TRBJ2-7; 14 bases align to TRBD2. Germline V gives CDR1 SGHVS, CDR2 FQNEAQ. This CDR3 region has 19 residues. The J segment lost 0 bases and the V segment lost 6 bases, leaving 13 bases of the junction unmatched. The CDR3 bases are TGTGCCAGCAGAACCCGAGGACTAGCGGGGGGTCTGAGCTCCTACGAGCAGTACTTC. Translation: CASRTRGLAGGLSSYEQYF.

The genes are TRBV29-1 and TRBJ1-4; no definite D call. Germline V lookup: CDR1 SQVTM, CDR2 ANQGSEA. The V gene lost 5 bases and the J gene lost 3 bases, with 13 bases spanning the gap. The CDR3 is 14 amino acids. The CDR3 loop is CSVSSGTANEKLFF. CDR3 in DNA: TGCAGCGTTTCTTCAGGAACCGCTAATGAAAAACTGTTTTTT.

The rearrangement joins TRBV28 to TRBJ2-2; 11 bases match TRBD2. The V gene's germline CDR1 is MDHEN and CDR2 SYDVKM. CDR3 size: 18 residues. The trim removed 6 bases at V and 1 base at J, leaving 10 bases unmatched. CDR3 in DNA: TGTGCCAGCAGCGGGCATCTTAGCGGGGGGGTGAACACCGGGGAGCTGTTTTTT. Translation gives CASSGHLSGGVNTGELFF. Together with reference TRBV28 and TRBJ2-2, the CDR3 gives the full variable domain: DVKVTQSSRYLVKRTGEKVFLECVQDMDHENMFWYRQDPGLGLRLIYFSYDVKMKEKGDIPEGYSVSREKKERFSLILESASTNQTSMYLCASSGHLSGGVNTGELFFGEGSRLTVL.

The table lists this clone with a count of one. The chain recombines TRBV20-1 with TRBJ2-1; possibly TRBD2 for D (6 bases). CDR1 DFQATT and CDR2 SNEGSKA come from the germline V gene (reference sequence). The CDR3 has 18 residues. V shed 3 bases and J shed 0 bases, with 21 bases lying between them. CDR3 DNA: TGCAGTGCTAGTAGACCCGGGGCGGGGCCCCTCTCCTACAATGAGCAGTTCTTC. This codes for CSASRPGAGPLSYNEQFF.

The rearrangement links TRBV6-1 to TRBJ2-7; D is unclear. Germline V gene data show CDR1 as MNHNS and CDR2 as SASEGT. V dropped 2 bases and J dropped 1 base, with 15 bases sitting between them. The CDR3 is 16 amino acids. This chain's CDR3 is CASSERYSGGSYEQYF. CDR3 nucleotide sequence: TGTGCCAGCAGTGAAAGGTATTCCGGCGGTTCCTACGAGCAGTACTTC.

This clone appeared once. V and J are TRBV12-5 and TRBJ1-2, with D possibly matching TRBD1 (5 bases). The CDR3 has 13 amino acids. V dropped 2 bases and J dropped 8 bases, with 12 bases sitting between them. Germline lookup yields CDR1 LGHNT and CDR2 FRNRAP. CDR3 residues: CASGLMERGGYTF. The CDR3 DNA reads as TGTGCTAGTGGTTTGATGGAAAGGGGCGGCTACACCTTC.

J is TRBJ2-7 and V is TRBV6-5; D perhaps matches TRBD1 (5 bases). The V gene lost 6 bases and the J gene lost 2 bases, with 17 bases spanning the gap. Germline CDR1 and CDR2: MNHEY and SVGAGI. The CDR3 is 15 residues long. The CDR3: CASRAFSGATYEQYF. The CDR3 DNA reads as TGTGCCAGCAGGGCGTTTAGTGGGGCTACCTACGAGCAGTACTTC.

This rearrangement joins TRBV28 to TRBJ1-4, with D perhaps TRBD1 (5 bases). This CDR3 has 17 residues. Germline-derived CDR1 and CDR2 are MDHEN and SYDVKM. The V and J ends lost 3 bases and 0 bases respectively, with 14 bases between them. For the CDR3, the DNA is TGTGCCAGCAGTTTGTCAATCAGGGACTCAACTAATGAAAAACTGTTTTTT. Protein: CASSLSIRDSTNEKLFF.

This chain links TRBV7-3 with TRBJ2-3; maybe TRBD2 (6 bases). V was clipped by 2 bases and J by 1 base, with 10 bases between them. The V gene's germline CDR1 is SGHTA and CDR2 FQGTGA. This CDR3 comprises 15 residues. CDR3 protein: CASSLVERGTDTQYF. CDR3 nucleotides: TGTGCCAGCAGCTTAGTTGAGCGGGGCACAGATACGCAGTATTTT.

The chain combines TRBV7-9 with TRBJ1-2; D unresolved. The CDR3 has 13 amino acids. CDR1 and CDR2 from the germline V gene are SEHNR and FQNEAQ (reference sequence). Trimming removed 1 base from V and 2 bases from J, with 5 bases in between. The CDR3 reads CASSLVENYGYTF. For the CDR3, the DNA is TGTGCCAGCAGCTTAGTTGAGAACTATGGCTACACCTTC.

This chain links TRBV7-2 with TRBJ2-3, with D possibly TRBD1 on 6 matching bases. Per germline, CDR1 SGHTA and CDR2 FQGNSA. Trimming removed 1 base at V and 5 bases at J, with 10 bases between. The CDR3 sequence is 14 residues long. The CDR3: CASSLGGRGDTQYF. CDR3 sequence (DNA): TGTGCCAGCAGCTTAGGGGGGCGCGGAGATACGCAGTATTTT.

The V and J genes are TRBV7-9 and TRBJ2-3, with TRBD1 identical over 7 bases. Germline lookup yields CDR1 SEHNR and CDR2 FQNEAQ (reference sequence). CDR3 length: 16 residues. Germline trimming cut 4 bases from V and 1 base from J; bases unmatched to any gene: 8. The CDR3 sequence is CASSSLTGVGTDTQYF. The CDR3 DNA sequence: TGTGCCAGCAGCTCCCTCACAGGGGTCGGCACAGATACGCAGTATTTT.

The chain carries TRBV30 and TRBJ1-3; 7 nucleotides match TRBD1. Losses at the gene ends were 4 bases for V and 1 base for J; bases not matched to a gene: 1. This CDR3 comprises 13 residues. The germline CDR1 and CDR2 sequences are GTSNPN and SVGIG (reference sequence). The CDR3 coding sequence is TGTGCCTGGAACAGGGGTTCTGGAAACACCATATATTTT. Translated: CAWNRGSGNTIYF.

The chain has TRBV11-2 and TRBJ2-3, with D tentatively TRBD2 (6 bases). Germline lookup yields CDR1 SGHAT and CDR2 FQNNGV. The length of the CDR3 is 13 residues. Deletions cut 4 bases from V and 4 bases from J, with 9 bases between. Here the CDR3 reads CASSWTKPDTQYF. The CDR3 DNA is TGTGCCAGCAGCTGGACTAAGCCAGATACGCAGTATTTT.

The chain joins TRBV12-3 or TRBV12-4 to TRBJ2-5; D gene uncertain. With 1 base removed from V and 7 bases from J, the gap between germline ends came to 10 bases. The CDR3 totals 13 residues. CDR3 protein: CASSLGRIWTQYF. The CDR3 DNA reads TGTGCCAGCAGTTTAGGCAGAATATGGACCCAGTACTTC.

This rearrangement joins TRBV7-2 to TRBJ1-1; 7 bases align to TRBD1. The CDR3 contains 16 residues. The V and J ends lost 1 base and 2 bases, in that order; junction bases with no gene match: 7. Germline CDR1 reads SGHTA; CDR2 reads FQGNSA. DNA of the CDR3: TGTGCCAGCAGCTTAGTAGGCGCAGGGGGTAACACTGAAGCTTTCTTT. This translates into CASSLVGAGGNTEAFF.

This chain links TRBV9 with TRBJ1-6, with D possibly being TRBD1 (5 bases). From germline, CDR1 is SGDLS and CDR2 YYNGEE. The CDR3 totals 17 residues. Trimming left V 6 bases short and J 9 bases short, with 25 bases between. Here the CDR3 reads CASILVGPSPISSPLHF. Written as DNA, the CDR3 is TGTGCCAGCATCTTAGTGGGGCCCTCCCCCATAAGTTCACCCCTCCACTTT. The full variable domain, with the rest looked up from reference TRBV9 and TRBJ1-6, is DSGVTQTPKHLITATGQRVTLRCSPRSGDLSVYWYQQSLDQGLQFLIQYYNGEERAKGNILERFSAQQFPDLHSELNLSSLELGDSALYFCASILVGPSPISSPLHFGNGTRLTVT.

The rearrangement joins TRBV5-4 to TRBJ2-5; 12 bases align to TRBD2. V shed 2 bases, J shed 5 bases, and the junction held 7 bases outside the gene matches. The V gene's germline CDR1 is SGHNT and CDR2 YYREEE (reference sequence). This CDR3 is 16 amino acids long. The DNA for the CDR3 is TGTGCCAGCAGCTTACAGCCTAGCGGGGGGGGTGAGACCCAGTACTTC. It is translated as CASSLQPSGGGETQYF.

CDR3 DNA: TGTGCCAGCAGTTCCGCAGGGGGCGCAACCTCGCGCTACACCTTC. Its protein product is CASSSAGGATSRYTF. The genes are TRBV27 and TRBJ1-2, with 8 positions matching TRBD1. J gave up 9 bases and V 4 bases, and 13 bases lay outside the gene matches. This CDR3 is 15 amino acids long. Germline lookup yields CDR1 MNHEY and CDR2 SMNVEV (reference sequence).

J is TRBJ2-3 and V is TRBV16; D may be TRBD1 (6 bases). From germline, CDR1 is KGHSY and CDR2 FQNENV. This CDR3 is built from 15 residues. Deletions cut 0 bases from V and 2 bases from J, with 9 bases between. The DNA of the CDR3 is TGTGCCAGCAGCCAATCTTGGACAGACACAGATACGCAGTATTTT. Its protein product is CASSQSWTDTDTQYF.